The next 10 T cell receptor beta chains were all read from a single sample in a study of T-cell reconstitution after alpha-beta-depleted transplantation in children. Unique molecular identifiers were used in preparing the TCRbeta library. Each CDR3 protein gets one entry after TCRdb re-called the PCR reads with MiXCR. The data show a few hundred thousand distinct CDR3 sequences, 10% to 15% seen once. The specimen comprised PBMCs, mostly from graft donor cells, sampled 360 days after TCRalphabeta/CD19-depleted stem cell transplant. These TCRs come from a male patient between 5 and 17 years old who had a stem cell transplant for acute myeloid leukemia, so the T cells may come from the graft donor.

This clonotype occurred many times. This chain links TRBV24-1 with TRBJ2-3, with D unresolved. The CDR3 loop spans 14 amino acids. Germline V gene data show CDR1 as KGHDR and CDR2 as SFDVKD. Trimming shortened V by 3 bases and J by 6 bases, and 12 bases separated the two germline ends. The CDR3 is CATSDAQPRDTQYF. The CDR3 DNA is TGTGCCACCAGTGATGCCCAACCGAGGGATACGCAGTATTTT.

The gene calls are TRBV24-1 and TRBJ2-7; 11 bases match TRBD2. CDR3 length equals 15 residues. Germline CDR1 is KGHDR and CDR2 is SFDVKD. The V and J ends lost 6 bases and 3 bases, in that order; junction bases with no gene match: 6. The CDR3 DNA sequence: TGTGCCACCAGTCGACCGGGACTAGCGGTCTACGAGCAGTACTTC. It is translated as CATSRPGLAVYEQYF.

This clonotype was seen a few times. The rearrangement links TRBV14 to TRBJ2-7, with D unresolved. Trimming removed 3 bases from V and 6 bases from J, with 12 bases in between. Germline V gives CDR1 SGHDN, CDR2 FVKESK. The CDR3 length is 13 residues. The CDR3 DNA reads as TGTGCCAGCAGCCAGGGGATCTCGGGCGAGCAGTACTTC. This sequence encodes CASSQGISGEQYF.

As regards this clonotype: A single base separates this from a much larger clone, so it may be a read error. This chain links TRBV12-3 or TRBV12-4 with TRBJ2-1; 13 bases are a match to TRBD2. Germline trimming cut 2 bases from V and 11 bases from J; bases unmatched to any gene: 9. This CDR3 contains 16 residues. CDR3 region: CASSLFTSGRAHKQFF. In nucleotides, the CDR3 is TGTGCCAGCAGTTTATTTACTAGCGGGAGGGCCCATAAGCAGTTCTTC.

In this sample, this clonotype turned up a few times. J is TRBJ2-1 and V is TRBV2; D gene ambiguous. Trimming left V 1 base short and J 0 bases short, with 13 bases between. Germline V gene lookup returns CDR1 SNHLY and CDR2 FYNNEI. This CDR3 comprises 17 residues. The CDR3 region has the DNA TGTGCCAGCAGTGAAGAAGCTCCAGATAGCTCCTACAATGAGCAGTTCTTC. Amino acids: CASSEEAPDSSYNEQFF.

The rearrangement links TRBV7-3 to TRBJ2-1, with 8 bases aligning to TRBD2. Germline CDR1 and CDR2: SGHTA and FQGTGA. Losses at the gene ends were 6 bases for V and 5 bases for J; bases not matched to a gene: 9. The CDR3 extends over 15 amino acids. The chain's CDR3 is CASSSGGRSNNEQFF. CDR3 bases: TGTGCCAGCAGTTCGGGCGGGAGGAGTAACAATGAGCAGTTCTTC.

The sample holds many counts of this clonotype. V gene TRBV27 combines with J gene TRBJ2-7; D not resolved. V was pared by 5 bases and J by 3 bases, with 5 bases between. CDR1 is MNHEY and CDR2 is SMNVEV in the germline V gene (reference sequence). This CDR3 has 11 amino acids. For the CDR3, the DNA is TGTGCCAGCAGTCATGGCTACGAGCAGTACTTC. This translates into CASSHGYEQYF.

This clonotype was seen at least ten times. CDR3 coding DNA: TGTGCCAGCAGCTTTGCTAGCGGTAGCACAGATACGCAGTATTTT. The encoded protein is CASSFASGSTDTQYF. The chain recombines TRBV7-3 with TRBJ2-3, with 7 bases that match TRBD2. With 3 bases clipped from V and 0 bases from J, the junction kept 3 bases outside the gene matches. Germline-derived CDR1 and CDR2 are SGHTA and FQGTGA. The CDR3 loop spans 15 amino acids.

This clonotype was counted many times. The CDR3 DNA follows: TGCAGTGCTAGAGATCCCGCGGAGGGGGGCACAGATACGCAGTATTTT. This sequence encodes CSARDPAEGGTDTQYF. The chain employs TRBV20-1 and TRBJ2-3, with D tentatively TRBD1 or TRBD2 (6 bases each). The CDR3 extends over 16 amino acids. The V end lost 0 bases, the J end lost 1 base, and 14 bases lay between the germline ends. CDR1 and CDR2 from the germline V gene are DFQATT and SNEGSKA (reference sequence).

The rearrangement uses TRBV27 and TRBJ2-1, with 10 bases aligning to TRBD2. The CDR3 consists of 15 residues. The germline V gene has CDR1 MNHEY and CDR2 SMNVEV (reference sequence). Germline trimming cut 4 bases from V and 6 bases from J; bases unmatched to any gene: 6. The CDR3 DNA reads TGTGCCAGCAGTTCCCTAGCGGGAGTGGCCAATGAGCAGTTCTTC. The encoded protein is CASSSLAGVANEQFF.